These 20 T cell receptor beta chains were all obtained from the same sample, sequenced in a study of synovial regulatory T cells in juvenile arthritis. Sequencing was performed with immunoSEQ multiplex PCR; in TCRdb, only in-frame clones are kept and a portion is missing. The table lists approximately 6,400 clones, with more than 0.55% in the top ten. The sample consisted of Treg cells from blood. The sample's subset: remaining (HLA-DR-negative) circulating blood Treg cells. The receptors come from a donor between 2 and 29 years old with juvenile idiopathic arthritis.

V usage is TRBV9 and J usage is TRBJ2-1; the TCRdb D gene call, TRBD2, has no DNA to confirm it. The germline CDR1 and CDR2 sequences are SGDLS and YYNGEE. CDR3 length: 17 residues. No DNA is recorded. The CDR3 is CASSGRTSSVFYNEQFF.

The chain couples TRBV7-2 to TRBJ1-5; TCRdb names TRBD1, which stays unverified in the absence of DNA. The CDR3 has 17 residues. The coding DNA is unavailable. Germline assignment: CDR1 SGHTA and CDR2 FQGNSA. CDR3 sequence: CASSFKPWADSNQPQHF.

V usage is TRBV7-2 and J usage is TRBJ2-7; TCRdb gives TRBD2 as the D gene, but with no DNA this cannot be confirmed. Germline V gene lookup returns CDR1 SGHTA and CDR2 FQGNSA. The CDR3 loop spans 16 amino acids. There is no recorded DNA. This chain's CDR3 is CASRFSGTSSSYEQYF.

The V gene is TRBV6-6, the J gene TRBJ2-5; there is no DNA to check the TCRdb D call of TRBD2. Germline V gene data show CDR1 as MNHNY and CDR2 as SVGAGI (reference sequence). The CDR3 runs to 16 residues. No DNA was logged. CDR3 region: CASSYVGDGMGETQYF.

This rearrangement joins TRBV7-9 to TRBJ2-2; TCRdb designates TRBD1, a call that cannot be tested without DNA. This CDR3 has 16 amino acids. This entry has no DNA. Germline lookup yields CDR1 SEHNR and CDR2 FQNEAQ (reference sequence). The CDR3 sequence: CASSFRQGVFGQELFF.

V usage is TRBV7-9 and J usage is TRBJ1-1. The germline CDR1 and CDR2 sequences are SEHNR and FQNEAQ (reference sequence). The CDR3 contains 16 residues. Only the protein is available. The CDR3 protein is CASSLGRVGMNTEAFF. Looking up the rest from reference TRBV7-9 and TRBJ1-1 gives the full variable domain: DTGVSQNPRHKITKRGQNVTFRCDPISEHNRLYWYRQTLGQGPEFLTYFQNEAQLEKSRLLSDRFSAERPKGSFSTLEIQRTEQGDSAMYLCASSLGRVGMNTEAFFGQGTRLTVV.

The chain has TRBV7-9 and TRBJ1-2. The CDR3 loop spans 16 amino acids. No DNA is given. The V gene's germline CDR1 is SEHNR and CDR2 FQNEAQ (reference sequence). The CDR3 sequence is CASSQFIGSPNYGYTF.

This chain links TRBV19 with TRBJ2-2; the TRBD1 assignment by TCRdb is unverifiable without DNA. The germline CDR1 and CDR2 sequences are LNHDA and SQIVND (reference sequence). This CDR3 is 12 amino acids long. No DNA has been recorded. CDR3 loop: CASIRQEGALFF.

The chain is built from TRBV9 and TRBJ1-1; TCRdb's D gene call, TRBD1, goes unchecked for lack of DNA. Germline CDR1 reads SGDLS; CDR2 reads YYNGEE. This CDR3 comprises 14 residues. No nucleotide data were recorded. The CDR3 loop reads CASSATGRNTEAFF.

This chain links TRBV28 with TRBJ1-2. Germline-derived CDR1 and CDR2 are MDHEN and SYDVKM. The CDR3 runs to 16 residues. DNA for this receptor is not on file. Here the CDR3 reads CASQGYPGGRSHGYTF.

The chain links TRBV29-1 to TRBJ1-1. In germline, CDR1 is SQVTM, CDR2 ANQGSEA. There are 11 residues in the CDR3. The coding DNA is unavailable. Here the CDR3 reads CSATVYTEAFF.

The gene calls are TRBV19 and TRBJ2-7; TCRdb indicates TRBD1, and absent DNA this call remains unverified. From germline, CDR1 is LNHDA and CDR2 SQIVND (reference sequence). The CDR3 runs to 15 residues. The DNA is unrecorded. The CDR3 region is CASRDPGQGSYEQYF.

The V and J genes are TRBV2 and TRBJ2-7. Germline CDR1 is SNHLY and CDR2 is FYNNEI. This CDR3 comprises 12 residues. The coding DNA is unavailable. CDR3 sequence reads: CASSVSGTPLDF.

This sequence joins TRBV5-8 and TRBJ2-1; TCRdb designates TRBD1, a call that cannot be tested without DNA. The germline CDR1 and CDR2 sequences are SGHTS and YDEGEE. CDR3 length equals 13 residues. The DNA is unrecorded. The CDR3 reads CASSFDRLNEQFF.

The chain employs TRBV5-1 and TRBJ2-7; TCRdb's D call of TRBD2 is untestable without DNA. The germline CDR1 and CDR2 sequences are SGHRS and YFSETQ. This CDR3 region has 13 residues. DNA was not recorded. The CDR3 region is CASSLVRSYEQYF.

This chain links TRBV5-1 with TRBJ1-1. Germline lookup yields CDR1 SGHRS and CDR2 YFSETQ. The CDR3 covers 12 residues. The DNA is unrecorded. The chain's CDR3 is CASKGSNTEAFF.

This chain connects TRBV25-1 to TRBJ2-7; lacking DNA, the TRBD2 call made by TCRdb goes unchecked. The CDR3 covers 15 residues. No coding sequence is recorded. Looked up from germline, CDR1 is MGHDK and CDR2 is SYGVNS. CDR3 sequence: CASSGGMGGFYEQYF.

The chain uses TRBV5-8 and TRBJ1-4. Germline V gene lookup returns CDR1 SGHTS and CDR2 YDEGEE. CDR3 length equals 15 residues. The nucleotide record is missing. This chain's CDR3 is CASSPAGVGGPKLFF.

V gene TRBV4-1 combines with J gene TRBJ2-3; no DNA is available, so the TRBD2 call from TCRdb remains unchecked. The CDR3 sequence is 13 residues long. No DNA sequence was recorded. Germline CDR1 is MGHRA and CDR2 is YSYEKL. The CDR3 region is CASSRREGDTQYF.

The chain uses TRBV29-1 and TRBJ2-5. This CDR3 has 11 amino acids. The entry carries no DNA sequence. The germline V gene has CDR1 SQVTM and CDR2 ANQGSEA. The chain's CDR3 is CSVGHQETQYF.